This TCR beta chain came from a study of CD4 and CD8 cells across lung adenocarcinoma regions. This clonotype was seen ten or more times. Each CDR3 protein is one row after TCRdb ran MiXCR on the PCR reads. The profile shows approximately 12,000 distinct CDR3 sequences, around half of them singletons. The junction had 12 bases not matched to a gene; V was cut back by 4 bases and J by 9 bases. Germline V gene lookup returns CDR1 MNHEY and CDR2 SMNVEV (reference sequence). This CDR3 has 16 residues. The sequencing sample was made of CD8+ T cells from the margin of a lung tumor. This receptor was identified in a female donor with lung adenocarcinoma. The CD4 and CD8 labels of this study may be unreliable. The chain couples TRBV27 to TRBJ2-1; 10 nucleotides line up with TRBD2. The CDR3 DNA sequence: TGTGCCAGCAGTTATCCGAGCGGGGGGGCCGGTGGTGAGCAGTTCTTC. It specifies CASSYPSGGAGGEQFF.